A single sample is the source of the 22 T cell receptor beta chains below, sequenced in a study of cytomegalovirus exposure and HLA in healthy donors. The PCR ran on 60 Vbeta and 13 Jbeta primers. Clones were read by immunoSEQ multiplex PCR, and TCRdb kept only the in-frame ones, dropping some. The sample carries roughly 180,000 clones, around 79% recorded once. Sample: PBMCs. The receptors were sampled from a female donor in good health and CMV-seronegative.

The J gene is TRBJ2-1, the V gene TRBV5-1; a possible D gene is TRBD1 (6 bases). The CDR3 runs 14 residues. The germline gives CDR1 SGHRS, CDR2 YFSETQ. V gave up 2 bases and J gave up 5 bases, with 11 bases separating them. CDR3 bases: TGCGCCAGCAGCTTCCTACAGGGTAACAATGAGCAGTTCTTC. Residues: CASSFLQGNNEQFF.

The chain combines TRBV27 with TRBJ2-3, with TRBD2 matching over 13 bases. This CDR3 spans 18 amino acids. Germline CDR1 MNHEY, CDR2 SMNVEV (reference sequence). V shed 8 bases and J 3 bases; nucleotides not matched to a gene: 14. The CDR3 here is CASGAQGLAGMHTDTQYF. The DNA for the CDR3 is TGTGCCAGCGGGGCCCAGGGACTAGCGGGGATGCATACAGATACGCAGTATTTT.

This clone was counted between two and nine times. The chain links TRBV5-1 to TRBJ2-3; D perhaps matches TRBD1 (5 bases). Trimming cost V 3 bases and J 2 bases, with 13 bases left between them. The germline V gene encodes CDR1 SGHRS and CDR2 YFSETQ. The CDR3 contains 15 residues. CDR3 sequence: CASSSGQTYTDTQYF. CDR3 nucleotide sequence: TGCGCCAGCAGCTCTGGACAAACCTACACAGATACGCAGTATTTT.

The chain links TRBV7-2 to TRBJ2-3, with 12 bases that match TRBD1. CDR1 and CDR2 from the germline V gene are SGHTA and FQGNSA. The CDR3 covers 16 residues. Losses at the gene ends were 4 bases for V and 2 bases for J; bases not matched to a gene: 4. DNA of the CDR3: TGTGCCAGCAGCTATGGGACAGGGGGCCTCACAGATACGCAGTATTTT. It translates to CASSYGTGGLTDTQYF.

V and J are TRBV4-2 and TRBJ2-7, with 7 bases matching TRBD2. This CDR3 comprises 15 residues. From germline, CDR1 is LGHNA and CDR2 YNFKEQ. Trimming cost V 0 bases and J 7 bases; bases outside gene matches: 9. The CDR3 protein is CASSQEASGIKEQYF. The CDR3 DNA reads TGTGCCAGCAGCCAAGAGGCTAGCGGCATTAAAGAGCAGTACTTC.

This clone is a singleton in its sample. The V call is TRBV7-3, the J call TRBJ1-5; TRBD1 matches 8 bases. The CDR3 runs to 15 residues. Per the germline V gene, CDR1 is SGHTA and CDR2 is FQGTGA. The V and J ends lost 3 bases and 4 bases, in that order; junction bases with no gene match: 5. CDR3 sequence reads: CASSLDREGNQPQHF. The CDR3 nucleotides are TGTGCCAGCAGCTTGGACAGGGAGGGGAATCAGCCCCAGCATTTT.

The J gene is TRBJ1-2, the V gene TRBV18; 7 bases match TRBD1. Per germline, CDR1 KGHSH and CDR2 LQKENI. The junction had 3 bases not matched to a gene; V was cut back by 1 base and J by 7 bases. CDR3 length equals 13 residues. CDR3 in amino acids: CASSPQGAIGYTF. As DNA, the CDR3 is TGTGCCAGCTCACCACAGGGGGCTATTGGCTACACCTTC.

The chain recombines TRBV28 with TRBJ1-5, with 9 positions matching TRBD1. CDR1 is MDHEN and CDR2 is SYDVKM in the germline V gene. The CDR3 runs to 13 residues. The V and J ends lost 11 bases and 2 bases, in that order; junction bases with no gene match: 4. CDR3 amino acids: CAGRTGGNQPQHF. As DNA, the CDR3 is TGTGCCGGACGGACAGGGGGCAATCAGCCCCAGCATTTT.

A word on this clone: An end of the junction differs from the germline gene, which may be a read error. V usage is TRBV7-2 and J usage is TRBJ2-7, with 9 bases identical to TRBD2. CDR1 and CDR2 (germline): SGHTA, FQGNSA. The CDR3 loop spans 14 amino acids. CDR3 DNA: TGTGCCAGCAGCTTGGCGGGGGGGCTGAACGAGCAGTGCTTC. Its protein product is CASSLAGGLNEQCF. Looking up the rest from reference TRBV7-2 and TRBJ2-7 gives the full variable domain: GAGVSQSPSNKVTEKGKDVELRCDPISGHTALYWYRQSLGQGLEFLIYFQGNSAPDKSGLPSDRFSAERTGGSVSTLTIQRTQQEDSAVYLCASSLAGGLNEQCFGPGTRLTVT.

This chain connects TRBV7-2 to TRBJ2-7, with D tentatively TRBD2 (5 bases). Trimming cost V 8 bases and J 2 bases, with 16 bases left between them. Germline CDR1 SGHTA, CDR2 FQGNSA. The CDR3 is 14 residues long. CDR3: CASRTDSGTYEQYF. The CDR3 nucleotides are TGTGCCAGCCGAACCGACTCCGGGACCTACGAGCAGTACTTC.

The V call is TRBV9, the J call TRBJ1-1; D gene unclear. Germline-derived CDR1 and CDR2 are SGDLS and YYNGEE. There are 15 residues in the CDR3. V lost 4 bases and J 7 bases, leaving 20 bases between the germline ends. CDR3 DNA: TGTGCCAGCAGCCCCCAGTCATTTGGAGAGGGTGAAGCTTTCTTT. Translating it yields CASSPQSFGEGEAFF.

The CDR3 protein is CASRAVGGPGTGELFF. CDR3 in DNA: TGTGCCAGCAGGGCGGTAGGAGGGCCGGGCACCGGGGAGCTGTTTTTT. V usage is TRBV27 and J usage is TRBJ2-2; tentatively, D is TRBD2 (6 bases). Trimming shortened V by 6 bases and J by 4 bases, and 18 bases separated the two germline ends. The CDR3 is 16 amino acids. Germline assignment: CDR1 MNHEY and CDR2 SMNVEV (reference sequence).

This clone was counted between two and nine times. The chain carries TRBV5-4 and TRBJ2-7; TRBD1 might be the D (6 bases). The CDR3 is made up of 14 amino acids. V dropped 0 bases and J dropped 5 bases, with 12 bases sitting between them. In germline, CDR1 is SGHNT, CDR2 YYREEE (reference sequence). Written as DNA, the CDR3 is TGTGCCAGCAGCTTGGACAGGGTTTCCCACGAGCAGTACTTC. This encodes CASSLDRVSHEQYF.

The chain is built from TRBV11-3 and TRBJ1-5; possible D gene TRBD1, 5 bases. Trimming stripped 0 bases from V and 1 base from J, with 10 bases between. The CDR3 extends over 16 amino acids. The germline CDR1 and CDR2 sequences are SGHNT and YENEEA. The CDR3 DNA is TGTGCCAGCAGCTTAGAGGCAGGGAGGAGCAATCAGCCCCAGCATTTT. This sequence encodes CASSLEAGRSNQPQHF.

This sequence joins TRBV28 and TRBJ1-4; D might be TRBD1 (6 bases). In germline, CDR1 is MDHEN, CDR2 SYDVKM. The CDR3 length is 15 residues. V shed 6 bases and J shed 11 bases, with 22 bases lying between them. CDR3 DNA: TGTGCCAGCAGCTTACAGGGTGTGGGTGTCAGGAAACTGTTTTTT. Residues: CASSLQGVGVRKLFF. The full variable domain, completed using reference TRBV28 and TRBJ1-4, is DVKVTQSSRYLVKRTGEKVFLECVQDMDHENMFWYRQDPGLGLRLIYFSYDVKMKEKGDIPEGYSVSREKKERFSLILESASTNQTSMYLCASSLQGVGVRKLFFGSGTQLSVL.

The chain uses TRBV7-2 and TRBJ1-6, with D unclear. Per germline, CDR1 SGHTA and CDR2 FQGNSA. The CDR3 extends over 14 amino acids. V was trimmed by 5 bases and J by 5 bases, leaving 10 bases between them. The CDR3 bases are TGTGCCAGCAGCCCATATGCGGATAATTCACCCCTCCACTTT. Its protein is CASSPYADNSPLHF.

The CDR3 reads CASSDSPGGANVLTF. CDR3 sequence (DNA): TGTGCCAGCAGTGACTCCCCAGGGGGGGCCAACGTCCTGACTTTC. This sequence joins TRBV6-4 and TRBJ2-6; a weak D match, TRBD1 (5 bases). The CDR3 covers 15 residues. Deletions cut 0 bases from V and 4 bases from J, with 7 bases between. Germline loops: CDR1 MRHNA, CDR2 SNTAGT.

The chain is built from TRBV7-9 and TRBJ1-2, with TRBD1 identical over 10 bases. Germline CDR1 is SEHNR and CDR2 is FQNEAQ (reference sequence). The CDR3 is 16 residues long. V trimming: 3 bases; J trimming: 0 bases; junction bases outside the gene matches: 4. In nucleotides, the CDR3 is TGTGCCAGCAGCTTCGGACAGGGGGACTCTAACTATGGCTACACCTTC. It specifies CASSFGQGDSNYGYTF.

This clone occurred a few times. The CDR3 coding sequence is TGTGCCTGGAGTGTGAGGGAAACTACACCCCTCCACTTT. This codes for CAWSVRETTPLHF. This sequence joins TRBV30 and TRBJ1-6; D is unresolved. The CDR3 is made up of 13 amino acids. Looked up from germline, CDR1 is GTSNPN and CDR2 is SVGIG (reference sequence). V was cut by 0 bases and J by 11 bases, with 11 bases left in between.

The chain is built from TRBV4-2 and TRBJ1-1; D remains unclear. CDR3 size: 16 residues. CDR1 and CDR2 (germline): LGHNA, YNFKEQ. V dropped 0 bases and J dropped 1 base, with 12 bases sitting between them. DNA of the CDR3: TGTGCCAGCAGCCAAGAGGCTCAGGACTCGAACACTGAAGCTTTCTTT. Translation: CASSQEAQDSNTEAFF.

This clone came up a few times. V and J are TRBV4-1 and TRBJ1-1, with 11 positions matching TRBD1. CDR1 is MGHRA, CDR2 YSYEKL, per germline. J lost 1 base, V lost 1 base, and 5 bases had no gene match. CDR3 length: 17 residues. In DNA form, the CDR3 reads TGCGCCAGCAGCCAAGGAAGGACAGGGGGCCCGAACACTGAAGCTTTCTTT. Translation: CASSQGRTGGPNTEAFF.

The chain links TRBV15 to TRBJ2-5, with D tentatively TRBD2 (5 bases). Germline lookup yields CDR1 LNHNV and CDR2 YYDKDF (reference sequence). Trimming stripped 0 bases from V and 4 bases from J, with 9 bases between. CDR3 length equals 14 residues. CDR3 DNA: TGTGCCACCAGCAGAGATAACGGAGGAGAGACCCAGTACTTC. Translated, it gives CATSRDNGGETQYF. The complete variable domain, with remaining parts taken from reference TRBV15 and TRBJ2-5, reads DAMVIQNPRYQVTQFGKPVTLSCSQTLNHNVMYWYQQKSSQAPKLLFHYYDKDFNNEADTPDNFQSRRPNTSFCFLDIRSPGLGDTAMYLCATSRDNGGETQYFGPGTRLLVL.